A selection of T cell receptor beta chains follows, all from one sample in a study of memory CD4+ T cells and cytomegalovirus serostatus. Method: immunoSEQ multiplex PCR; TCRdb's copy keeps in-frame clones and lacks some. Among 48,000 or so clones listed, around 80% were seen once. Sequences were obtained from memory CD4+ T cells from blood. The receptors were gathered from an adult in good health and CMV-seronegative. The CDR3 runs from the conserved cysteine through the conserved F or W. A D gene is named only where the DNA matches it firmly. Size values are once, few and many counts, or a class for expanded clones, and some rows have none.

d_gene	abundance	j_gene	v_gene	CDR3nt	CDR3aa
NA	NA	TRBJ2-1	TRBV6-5	TGTGCCAGCAGTTACAGGGCCCCGAATGAGCAGTTCTTC	CASSYRAPNEQFF
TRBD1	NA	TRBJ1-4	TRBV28	TGTGCCAGCATAAGGACAGGCCTAATTGAAAAACTGTTTTTT	CASIRTGLIEKLFF
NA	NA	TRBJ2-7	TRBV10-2	TGCGCCAGCACGGGGTATAACTCCTACGAGCAGTACTTC	CASTGYNSYEQYF
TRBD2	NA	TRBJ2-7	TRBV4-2	TGTGCCAGCAGCCAGGGCGGGAGGGCCTCCTACGAGCAGTACTTC	CASSQGGRASYEQYF
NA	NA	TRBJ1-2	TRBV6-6	TGTGCCAGCAGTTTCGACGACATGGGTGGCTACACCTTC	CASSFDDMGGYTF
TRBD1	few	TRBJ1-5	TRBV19	TGTGCCAGTAGTCCCCGACAGGGTACAAGCAATCAGCCCCAGCATTTT	CASSPRQGTSNQPQHF
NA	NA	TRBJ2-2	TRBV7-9	TGTGCCAGCAGCTTAGGCGGCTCTTCGGCCGGGGAGCTGTTTTTT	CASSLGGSSAGELFF
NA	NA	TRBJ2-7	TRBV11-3	TGTGCCAGCAGCCCGTATCGGGGCGGCGAGCAGTACTTC	CASSPYRGGEQYF
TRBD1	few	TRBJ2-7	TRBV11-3	TGTGCCAGCAGCTACGGGACAGGGGACGGCGAGCAGTACTTC	CASSYGTGDGEQYF
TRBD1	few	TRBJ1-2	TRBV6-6	TGTGCCAGCAGGGGAACAGGGGAAGGATATGGCTACACCTTC	CASRGTGEGYGYTF
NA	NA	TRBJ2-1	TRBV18	TGTGCCAGCTCACCGGTCGGGAACTCCTACAATGAGCAGTTCTTC	CASSPVGNSYNEQFF